The present TCR beta chain was sequenced within a study of blood T cell repertoires in COVID-19. At the level of the study: Specimens from acute and convalescent COVID-19 originated in the United States, Italy and Spain.

Under the authors' procedure: Amplification of reference gene primers was used by the study to estimate nucleated cell counts. Method: immunoSEQ multiplex PCR; TCRdb's copy keeps in-frame clones and lacks some. For V, J and clone size, that table is used; D and trimming come from the DNA. The sample yields 200,000 to 300,000 clones, 70% to 90% seen once. The V gene end was trimmed by 6 bases and the J gene end by 6 bases; junction bases not matched to a gene: 7. Looked up from germline, CDR1 is SNHLY and CDR2 is FYNNEI. The CDR3 spans 14 residues. Sequences were obtained from peripheral blood. This TCR came from a man younger than 45 with active or convalescent COVID-19. The genes are TRBV2 and TRBJ2-2; 7 bases line up with TRBD2. This CDR3 reads CASRTSSIPGELFF. The CDR3 bases are TGTGCCAGCAGGACTAGCTCGATTCCCGGGGAGCTGTTTTTT. Variable domain in full (rest from reference TRBV2 and TRBJ2-2): EPEVTQTPSHQVTQMGQEVILRCVPISNHLYFYWYRQILGQKVEFLVSFYNNEISEKSEIFDDQFSVERPDGSNFTLKIRSTKLEDSAMYFCASRTSSIPGELFFGEGSRLTVL.